Sequencing of this T cell receptor (beta chain) was carried out in a study of cytomegalovirus exposure and HLA in healthy donors. Background on the study: Among a few hundred genotyped donors, about 83% fell in the Caucasian-associated ancestry cluster. Study-level results: Later, an analysis found that common viral pathogens appeared to be linked with several of the most significant clusters.

This clone was seen more than once but under ten times. The antigen is undetermined. With 60 Vbeta and 13 Jbeta primers, the PCR was carried out. Measured with immunoSEQ multiplex PCR; TCRdb has only the in-frame clones, and not every one. The top ten hold under 7% of the sample, which has 60,000 to 80,000 clones, about four fifths seen once. The CDR3 contains 14 residues. V lost 7 bases to trimming and J lost 3 bases; unmatched junction nucleotides: 7. In germline, CDR1 is MNHEY, CDR2 SMNVEV (reference sequence). The chain couples TRBV27 to TRBJ2-7, with TRBD2 identical over 9 bases. The sample was PBMCs. This receptor was taken from a woman aged 25 to 39 in good health and CMV-seronegative. CDR3 amino acids: CASKGGRASYEQYF. The DNA for the CDR3 is TGTGCCAGCAAAGGCGGGAGGGCCAGCTACGAGCAGTACTTC.